A single sample is the source of the 29 T cell receptor beta chains below, sequenced in a study of blood T cell repertoires in COVID-19 (TCRdb year 2020). To prepare the library, the immunoSEQ multiplex PCR assay was applied. The source is immuneACCESS, and TCRdb retained only in-frame sequences with V and J called. Part of the clones is not carried over; for the studies checked, unresolved V genes explain less than half of this, and the remainder is unexplained. The sample table contains roughly 200,000 clones; only one count was recorded for roughly 76% of them. The biggest ten clones account for 8.6% of the sample. The source material was peripheral blood. These TCRs come from a woman aged 45-59 years with active or convalescent COVID-19.

The V and J genes are TRBV7-2 and TRBJ2-2, with 9 bases identical to TRBD1. CDR1 SGHTA and CDR2 FQGNSA come from the germline V gene. CDR3 length equals 14 residues. V gave up 5 bases and J gave up 3 bases; unmatched junction bases: 1. The CDR3 sequence: CASSNRGHTGELFF. CDR3 coding DNA: TGTGCCAGCAGCAACAGGGGGCACACCGGGGAGCTGTTTTTT.

This clone has just a few counts. This rearrangement joins TRBV30 to TRBJ1-1; D possibly corresponds to TRBD1 (5 bases). The V end lost 7 bases, the J end lost 0 bases, and 21 bases lay between the germline ends. The CDR3 has 16 residues. Germline V lookup: CDR1 GTSNPN, CDR2 SVGIG (reference sequence). CDR3 DNA: TGTGCCTTCCGAGACCCCAGGGTAGTAATGAACACTGAAGCTTTCTTT. Amino acid sequence: CAFRDPRVVMNTEAFF.

The chain carries TRBV6-6 and TRBJ2-7, with 7 bases matching TRBD1. The ends lost 10 bases at V and 1 base at J; junction bases unmatched: 10. CDR3 length: 14 amino acids. Germline V gene lookup returns CDR1 MNHNY and CDR2 SVGAGI (reference sequence). CDR3 DNA: TGTGCCACCACATCGGGACAGAAGTCCTACGAGCAGTACTTC. This gives the protein CATTSGQKSYEQYF.

This sequence joins TRBV6-6 and TRBJ2-1; 10 positions agree with TRBD2. Germline CDR1 and CDR2: MNHNY and SVGAGI (reference sequence). Trimming removed 5 bases from V and 2 bases from J; junction bases left unmatched: 9. CDR3 length: 17 amino acids. Written as DNA, the CDR3 is TGTGCCAGCAGTCAGACCGGACTAGCGGAGCCCTACAATGAGCAGTTCTTC. Translated, it gives CASSQTGLAEPYNEQFF.

In this sample, this clone turned up a few times. The genes are TRBV7-2 and TRBJ2-7, with D maybe TRBD2 (6 bases). V lost 1 base and J lost 0, with 7 bases in between. Germline V gene lookup returns CDR1 SGHTA and CDR2 FQGNSA. This CDR3 is built from 14 residues. CDR3 sequence: CASSLGTTSYEQYF. The CDR3 DNA follows: TGTGCCAGCAGCTTAGGGACTACCTCCTACGAGCAGTACTTC.

The rearrangement joins TRBV4-1 to TRBJ2-3; D is unresolved. V shed 0 bases and J shed 0 bases, with 10 bases lying between them. CDR1 and CDR2 (germline): MGHRA, YSYEKL. The CDR3 sequence is 16 residues long. CDR3 in amino acids: CASSQDHSVSTDTQYF. In DNA, the CDR3 is TGCGCCAGCAGCCAAGATCATTCGGTGAGCACAGATACGCAGTATTTT.

This chain uses TRBV6-5 with TRBJ2-1; 8 nucleotides align to TRBD2. Germline values: CDR1 MNHEY, CDR2 SVGAGI. The CDR3 has 15 amino acids. V was pared by 0 bases and J by 8 bases, with 6 bases of the junction left unmatched. The DNA of the CDR3 is TGTGCCAGCAGTTACTCCAAGTCGGGAGGGCATGAGCAGTTCTTC. It yields the protein CASSYSKSGGHEQFF.

The V call is TRBV27, the J call TRBJ1-1; D is perhaps TRBD1 (5 bases). The length of the CDR3 is 15 residues. Germline values: CDR1 MNHEY, CDR2 SMNVEV (reference sequence). Trimming stripped 2 bases from V and 4 bases from J, with 14 bases between. CDR3 sequence: CASSLTRVGPTEAFF. For the CDR3, the DNA is TGTGCCAGCAGTTTAACCAGGGTAGGGCCCACTGAAGCTTTCTTT.

The J gene is TRBJ1-1, the V gene TRBV18; tentatively, D is TRBD1 (5 bases). The CDR3 runs 14 residues. From germline, CDR1 is KGHSH and CDR2 LQKENI. The V gene lost 3 bases and the J gene lost 4 bases, with 12 bases spanning the gap. DNA of the CDR3: TGTGCCAGCTCACCTTCCCGGGGGGGCACTGAAGCTTTCTTT. It yields the protein CASSPSRGGTEAFF.

This clone appeared once. The rearrangement joins TRBV28 to TRBJ1-5; D may be TRBD1 (5 bases). The CDR3 totals 13 residues. Deletions cut 5 bases from V and 6 bases from J, with 11 bases between. Germline lookup yields CDR1 MDHEN and CDR2 SYDVKM. CDR3 region: CASSRTRVQPQHF. CDR3 sequence (DNA): TGTGCCAGCAGTAGGACCAGGGTTCAGCCCCAGCATTTT.

The genes are TRBV28 and TRBJ1-4; a possible D gene is TRBD1 (6 bases). V lost 4 bases and J lost 4, with 13 bases in between. The CDR3 totals 15 residues. CDR1 is MDHEN and CDR2 is SYDVKM in the germline V gene. The CDR3 reads CASSSNRVNNEKLFF. CDR3 DNA sequence: TGTGCCAGCAGTTCGAACAGGGTCAATAATGAAAAACTGTTTTTT.

The genes are TRBV6-2 or TRBV6-3 and TRBJ2-7; 9 bases match TRBD1. Germline V gene data show CDR1 as MNHEY and CDR2 as SVGEGT. The CDR3 runs 14 residues. Losses at the gene ends were 8 bases for V and 6 bases for J; bases not matched to a gene: 11. As DNA, the CDR3 is TGTGCCAGCGGCCCCGGACAGGGGCTTTCCGAGCAGTACTTC. Amino acids: CASGPGQGLSEQYF.

The V gene is TRBV6-5, the J gene TRBJ1-5, with D unclear. The CDR3 consists of 13 residues. From germline, CDR1 is MNHEY and CDR2 SVGAGI. Trimming took 6 bases from V and 0 from J, leaving 6 bases between them. CDR3 sequence (DNA): TGTGCCAGCAGACAGTTTAGCAATCAGCCCCAGCATTTT. Protein: CASRQFSNQPQHF.

The chain links TRBV6-5 to TRBJ1-2; TRBD1 agrees at 9 bases. The CDR3 is 15 amino acids. CDR1 MNHEY and CDR2 SVGAGI come from the germline V gene. Unmatched junction bases numbered 12, after V lost 7 bases and J lost 6 bases. The CDR3 sequence: CASTLGGTGRNGYTF. In DNA, the CDR3 is TGTGCCAGCACACTCGGGGGGACAGGGAGGAATGGCTACACCTTC.

In the case of this clone: One junction end disagrees with the germline gene, perhaps due to a read error. This rearrangement joins TRBV6-1 to TRBJ2-1; possible D gene TRBD1, 6 bases. The CDR3 is made up of 16 amino acids. CDR1 is MNHNS and CDR2 is SASEGT in the germline V gene. The CDR3 sequence is CASSQAQGTTYNEQFF. In nucleotides, the CDR3 is TGTGCCAGCAGTCAAGCTCAGGGGACGACCTACAATGAGCAGTTCTTC.

J is TRBJ1-2 and V is TRBV10-3; the D is unclear. Germline assignment: CDR1 ENHRY and CDR2 SYGVKD. The V and J ends lost 10 bases and 0 bases respectively, with 12 bases between them. This CDR3 has 13 amino acids. The CDR3 loop reads CATTTDPNYGYTF. CDR3 nucleotides: TGTGCCACGACCACAGACCCTAACTATGGCTACACCTTC.

This chain connects TRBV5-5 to TRBJ2-7, with TRBD2 matching over 9 bases. From germline, CDR1 is SGHKS and CDR2 YYEKEE (reference sequence). V lost 0 bases to trimming and J lost 6 bases; unmatched junction nucleotides: 7. The CDR3 runs 15 residues. The CDR3 bases are TGTGCCAGCAGCTTGGAGAGCGGGGGGTTCTCCGAGCAGTACTTC. Translating it yields CASSLESGGFSEQYF.

The V call is TRBV10-3, the J call TRBJ2-5; 7 nucleotides align to TRBD1. Germline-derived CDR1 and CDR2 are ENHRY and SYGVKD. The trim removed 6 bases at V and 3 bases at J, leaving 4 bases unmatched. This CDR3 spans 13 amino acids. The CDR3 spells CAIREDREETQYF. In nucleotides, the CDR3 is TGTGCCATCAGGGAAGACAGGGAAGAGACCCAGTACTTC.

For the CDR3, the DNA is TGTGCCTCGAGGGTGGGTAGGAGCACCGGGGAGCTGTTTTTT. Its translation is CASRVGRSTGELFF. The chain joins TRBV6-5 to TRBJ2-2; TRBD2 might be the D (5 bases). This CDR3 comprises 14 residues. Germline CDR1 reads MNHEY; CDR2 reads SVGAGI. V was cut by 11 bases and J by 4 bases, with 17 bases left in between.

In the case of this clone: The same CDR3 arises from other DNA sequences in this sample as well. The CDR3 sequence: CASSFQVNTEAFF. The CDR3 DNA reads TGTGCCAGCAGCTTTCAGGTGAACACTGAAGCTTTCTTT. The chain has TRBV11-3 and TRBJ1-1, with D hard to call. In germline, CDR1 is SGHNT, CDR2 YENEEA. The V gene lost 3 bases and the J gene lost 0 bases, with 5 bases spanning the gap. The CDR3 contains 13 residues.

The rearrangement links TRBV25-1 to TRBJ1-2; no definite D call. With 4 bases removed from V and 8 bases from J, the gap between germline ends came to 20 bases. Germline V CDR1 and CDR2: MGHDK, SYGVNS. This CDR3 has 15 residues. The CDR3 DNA sequence: TGTGCCAGCAGTGCCCTTCAAACGGGTCCCTGGGGCTACACCTTC. Amino acids: CASSALQTGPWGYTF.

The chain has TRBV30 and TRBJ1-3; D remains ambiguous. CDR3 length: 12 residues. V shed 4 bases and J shed 8 bases, with 12 bases lying between them. From germline, CDR1 is GTSNPN and CDR2 SVGIG (reference sequence). The DNA of the CDR3 is TGTGCCTGGAAGCCAGGTGGGCACACCATATATTTT. Protein: CAWKPGGHTIYF.

The rearrangement joins TRBV7-2 to TRBJ1-2, with a tentative D call TRBD1 (5 bases). From germline, CDR1 is SGHTA and CDR2 FQGNSA. This CDR3 has 12 residues. With 0 bases removed from V and 7 bases from J, the gap between germline ends came to 6 bases. The CDR3 protein is CASSLAQGGYTF. CDR3 coding DNA: TGTGCCAGCAGCTTAGCGCAGGGTGGCTACACCTTC.

The CDR3 DNA sequence: TGTGCCAGCAGTCATACACAAGAGACCCAGTACTTC. It codes for CASSHTQETQYF. This sequence joins TRBV12-3 or TRBV12-4 and TRBJ2-5; D ambiguous. The CDR3 has 12 amino acids. V shed 5 bases and J shed 2 bases, with 6 bases lying between them.

V is TRBV29-1 and J is TRBJ2-1, with D maybe TRBD2 (6 bases). The germline V and J ends were trimmed by 2 bases and 8 bases, with 16 bases remaining between them. The CDR3 runs to 14 residues. CDR1 and CDR2 (germline): SQVTM, ANQGSEA. Here the CDR3 reads CSVELAGKGDEQFF. DNA of the CDR3: TGCAGCGTTGAACTCGCGGGAAAGGGTGATGAGCAGTTCTTC.

The CDR3 here is CASSLPGHYGYTF. CDR3 sequence (DNA): TGTGCCAGCTCACTACCGGGCCACTATGGCTACACCTTC. The J gene is TRBJ1-2, the V gene TRBV18, with D unclear. The CDR3 contains 13 residues. Germline V gene sequence: CDR1 KGHSH, CDR2 LQKENI. Trimming cost V 4 bases and J 3 bases, with 9 bases left between them.

The chain's CDR3 is CASSLGFPSSREQFF. In nucleotides, the CDR3 is TGTGCCAGCAGCTTAGGTTTCCCATCTAGCAGGGAGCAGTTCTTC. This chain connects TRBV7-9 to TRBJ2-1, with TRBD2 as a possible D gene (5 bases). Germline values: CDR1 SEHNR, CDR2 FQNEAQ (reference sequence). Between the trimmed V and J ends, which lost 1 base and 10 bases, there was a span of 17 bases. The CDR3 length is 15 residues.

The chain is built from TRBV30 and TRBJ1-6; D is undetermined. Germline CDR1 is GTSNPN and CDR2 is SVGIG (reference sequence). V lost 0 bases to trimming and J lost 7 bases, with 13 bases between them. The CDR3 length is 15 residues. The CDR3 reads CAWSVPPVANSPLHF. The CDR3 DNA is TGTGCCTGGAGTGTCCCCCCAGTAGCCAATTCACCCCTCCACTTT.

This chain connects TRBV4-2 to TRBJ1-1; TRBD1 matches 8 bases. CDR3 length: 13 residues. The trim removed 0 bases at V and 7 bases at J, leaving 1 base unmatched. Germline assignment: CDR1 LGHNA and CDR2 YNFKEQ. CDR3 protein: CASSQDDRGEAFF. In DNA form, the CDR3 reads TGTGCCAGCAGCCAAGACGACAGGGGTGAAGCTTTCTTT.